The 8 T cell receptor beta chains given below trace back to one sample, sequenced in a study of CD8 T cells in ankylosing spondylitis. A single record per CDR3 protein comes from TCRdb applying MiXCR to the 5' RACE reads. This sample has about 240,000 distinct CDR3 sequences, with about 10% found just once. Input material: blood, either unsorted or a sorted T cell fraction (not recorded which). The receptors stem from a male donor with ankylosing spondylitis or in good health (not recorded which).

This clonotype showed up many times. This chain joins TRBV6-5 and TRBJ2-7, with TRBD2 matching over 8 bases. Germline V lookup: CDR1 MNHEY, CDR2 SVGAGI. Trimming cost V 0 bases and J 3 bases; bases outside gene matches: 4. The CDR3 has 15 amino acids. The CDR3 DNA follows: TGTGCCAGCAGTTACTCCTCGGGAGGGGGCTACGAGCAGTACTTC. Protein: CASSYSSGGGYEQYF.

Ten or more counts support this clonotype. The gene calls are TRBV5-1 and TRBJ1-1; no clear D. The CDR3 extends over 13 amino acids. CDR1 is SGHRS and CDR2 is YFSETQ in the germline V gene. V was trimmed by 2 bases and J by 8 bases, leaving 13 bases between them. DNA for the CDR3: TGCGCCAGCAGCTTTCTTCTCCGGGGAGAAGCTTTCTTT. This encodes CASSFLLRGEAFF.

This clonotype was counted ten times or more. V is TRBV18 and J is TRBJ1-1, with 9 bases matching TRBD1. CDR1 is KGHSH, CDR2 LQKENI, per germline. V was pared by 1 base and J by 5 bases, with 8 bases of the junction left unmatched. The CDR3 contains 16 residues. The CDR3 sequence: CASSPQGQGGRTEAFF. Written as DNA, the CDR3 is TGTGCCAGCTCACCACAGGGACAGGGAGGCCGGACTGAAGCTTTCTTT.

To note about this clonotype: The junction departs from the called germline gene at one end, perhaps through a read error. V is TRBV11-2 and J is TRBJ2-1; TRBD2 agrees at 15 bases. This CDR3 region has 16 residues. Germline CDR1 reads SGHAT; CDR2 reads FQNNGV. The DNA for the CDR3 is TGTACCAGCAGCCCGGGGACTAGCGGGAGGTTCGGTGAGCAGTTCTTC. As protein: CTSSPGTSGRFGEQFF. The entire variable domain, with the rest obtained from reference TRBV11-2 and TRBJ2-1, is as follows: EAGVAQSPRYKIIEKRQSVAFWCNPISGHATLYWYQQILGQGPKLLIQFQNNGVVDDSQLPKDRFSAERLKGVDSTLKIQPAKLEDSAVYLCTSSPGTSGRFGEQFFGPGTRLTVL.

This clonotype was detected once. A much larger clone lies one base from this, so it may be a read error. The chain links TRBV12-3 or TRBV12-4 to TRBJ2-1; D unresolved. CDR3 length: 15 amino acids. The CDR3 loop reads CASSLARSTYNAQFF. CDR3 coding DNA: TGTGCCAGCAGTTTGGCCCGGAGTACTTACAATGCGCAGTTCTTC.

This clonotype was observed many times. The chain is built from TRBV5-1 and TRBJ1-1; the D gene is possibly TRBD1 (6 bases). The CDR3 extends over 12 amino acids. Deletions cut 4 bases from V and 11 bases from J, with 15 bases between. Germline assignment: CDR1 SGHRS and CDR2 YFSETQ. The CDR3 DNA sequence: TGCGCCAGCAGCCCTAACAGGGCGGGGGCTTTCTTT. Protein sequence: CASSPNRAGAFF.

This clonotype appeared many times. The chain carries TRBV12-3 or TRBV12-4 and TRBJ1-6; a weak D match, TRBD1 (5 bases). V lost 5 bases to trimming and J lost 6 bases, with 8 bases between them. The CDR3 spans 13 residues. This CDR3 is CASSRDGNSPLHF. The CDR3 DNA follows: TGTGCCAGCAGTAGGGACGGTAATTCACCCCTCCACTTT.

This clonotype turned up a few times. V and J are TRBV12-3 or TRBV12-4 and TRBJ1-4, with 7 nucleotides matching TRBD1. The CDR3 has 14 residues. V gave up 5 bases and J gave up 3 bases; unmatched junction bases: 3. CDR3 region: CASSPGQSNEKLFF. The CDR3 DNA sequence: TGTGCCAGCAGTCCGGGACAGTCTAATGAAAAACTGTTTTTT.